This record concerns one T cell receptor (beta chain) sequence. PCR employed 60 Vbeta and 13 Jbeta primers. The method was immunoSEQ multiplex PCR; TCRdb's version includes in-frame clones alone and lacks a portion of them. This sample's table reports approximately 140,000 clones. The trim removed 3 bases at V and 4 bases at J, leaving 1 base unmatched. CDR1 and CDR2 from the germline V gene are LGHNT and FRNRAP. The CDR3 sequence is 13 residues long. This sample was included in a study of cytomegalovirus exposure and HLA in healthy donors. Study as a whole: An early data release held some 85 million unique TCRs from HLA-typed donors.

It was healthy bone marrow donors who served as donors. The specimen sequenced was PBMCs. This clonotype was sampled from a woman aged 40 to 50 in good health and CMV-seronegative. The rearrangement joins TRBV12-5 to TRBJ2-5; 8 bases fit TRBD2. CDR3 region: CASGFGGGETQYF. The CDR3 DNA sequence: TGTGCTAGTGGTTTCGGGGGGGGAGAGACCCAGTACTTC.